Listed here are 31 T cell receptor beta chains from one sample, sequenced in a study of Graves' ophthalmopathy and Graves' hyperthyroidism (dated by TCRdb to the late 2010s). The reads were generated on an Illumina HiSeq 2000. TCR beta CDR3 regions were amplified from RNA transcripts for repertoire sequencing. The first round of RT-PCR was done with HTBI primers and the Qiagen OneStep RT-PCR kit, and was followed by a second round of multiplex PCR, then size selection and purification. The public reads were reprocessed in TCRdb via fastp at Q25 and MiXCR, keeping in-frame beta chains. When rows share a CDR3 protein, they turn into one entry using the most common DNA and genes. The table for this sample lists about half a million distinct CDR3 sequences; under 15% of them were counted only once. Clones ranked in the top ten supply about 9.4% of the sample. Sample: blood. Every receptor here comes from a woman aged 25 to 39 with Graves' ophthalmopathy. Donor details come from another sample of the same person, matched by shared clones.

J is TRBJ1-1 and V is TRBV5-1; no reliable D call. Germline V gene lookup returns CDR1 SGHRS and CDR2 YFSETQ. The CDR3 consists of 16 residues. With 4 bases removed from V and 1 base from J, the gap between germline ends came to 17 bases. CDR3 sequence reads: CASSLSGNPSNTEAFF. In DNA, the CDR3 is TGCGCCAGCAGCCTTTCGGGGAACCCCTCGAACACTGAAGCTTTCTTT.

This clonotype was observed a single time. This could be a read error, since a much larger clone is one nucleotide away. This chain joins TRBV29-1 and TRBJ2-5, with D possibly TRBD1 on 5 matching bases. Germline V gene lookup returns CDR1 SQVTM and CDR2 ANQGSEA. This CDR3 has 11 amino acids. The CDR3 spells CSIERGESQYF. The CDR3 nucleotides are TGCAGCATTGAAAGGGGTGAGAGCCAGTACTTC.

This clonotype has a count of ten or more. This rearrangement joins TRBV6-1 to TRBJ2-5; D gene ambiguous. Germline V gene sequence: CDR1 MNHNS, CDR2 SASEGT. V was pared by 7 bases and J by 2 bases, with 17 bases between. This CDR3 region has 15 residues. CDR3: CASNQKPADQETQYF. CDR3 nucleotides: TGTGCCAGCAACCAAAAGCCGGCGGATCAAGAGACCCAGTACTTC.

This clonotype was recorded at least ten times. This rearrangement joins TRBV3-1 to TRBJ1-1; D remains unclear. The CDR3 loop spans 15 amino acids. CDR1 is LGHDT, CDR2 YNNKEL, per germline (reference sequence). Trimming cost V 2 bases and J 0 bases, with 10 bases left between them. CDR3 bases: TGTGCCAGCAGCCAAACGGGGAATATGAACACTGAAGCTTTCTTT. Residues: CASSQTGNMNTEAFF.

This clonotype appeared a few times. The rearrangement uses TRBV6-2 or TRBV6-3 and TRBJ2-2; 9 nucleotides match TRBD2. J gave up 5 bases and V 7 bases, and 8 bases lay outside the gene matches. CDR1 MNHEY and CDR2 SVGEGT come from the germline V gene. This CDR3 has 15 residues. CDR3 DNA sequence: TGTGCCAGCAACGGAGGGCGGGAGGGAACCGGGGAGCTGTTTTTT. Encoded protein: CASNGGREGTGELFF.

This clonotype came up many times. The J gene is TRBJ2-5, the V gene TRBV19; TRBD1 might be the D (5 bases). Between the trimmed V and J ends, which lost 5 bases and 5 bases, there was a span of 12 bases. From germline, CDR1 is LNHDA and CDR2 SQIVND (reference sequence). This CDR3 has 13 amino acids. CDR3: CASSATVVETQYF. CDR3 DNA sequence: TGTGCCAGTAGTGCGACAGTGGTGGAGACCCAGTACTTC.

This clonotype was counted at least ten times. The rearrangement uses TRBV12-3 or TRBV12-4 and TRBJ1-2; TRBD1 agrees at 7 bases. The CDR3 has 13 residues. V lost 6 bases, J lost 6 bases, and 7 bases stayed unmatched. The CDR3 protein is CASRHDRVDGYTF. CDR3 in DNA: TGTGCCAGCAGACACGACAGGGTGGATGGCTACACCTTC.

This clonotype occurred many times. The V call is TRBV6-5, the J call TRBJ2-5; possibly TRBD2 for D (6 bases). Germline CDR1 is MNHEY and CDR2 is SVGAGI. This CDR3 has 17 amino acids. V was clipped by 2 bases and J by 2 bases, with 18 bases between them. This chain's CDR3 is CASSYTPGAGRQETQYF. The CDR3 bases are TGTGCCAGCAGTTACACCCCCGGGGCGGGAAGACAAGAGACCCAGTACTTC.

This clonotype was counted ten times or more. The V call is TRBV28, the J call TRBJ2-7; the D call may be TRBD1 or TRBD2 (6 bases each). CDR3 length equals 13 residues. Trimming took off 9 bases at V and 4 bases at J, with 16 bases between the two ends. From germline, CDR1 is MDHEN and CDR2 SYDVKM. CDR3 in DNA: TGTGCCAGACCTAGGGGGGCAGGGTACGAGCAGTACTTC. Its translation is CARPRGAGYEQYF.

Many counts were recorded for this clonotype. The chain links TRBV6-5 to TRBJ2-2; D ambiguous. The V gene lost 7 bases and the J gene lost 5 bases, with 5 bases spanning the gap. The CDR3 is 11 amino acids. Per germline, CDR1 MNHEY and CDR2 SVGAGI. The CDR3: CASTGTGELFF. CDR3 coding DNA: TGTGCCAGCACCGGGACCGGGGAGCTGTTTTTT.

This clonotype has at least ten counts. The chain joins TRBV7-9 to TRBJ2-4; possibly TRBD2 for D (7 bases). The CDR3 is made up of 15 amino acids. With 0 bases removed from V and 3 bases from J, the gap between germline ends came to 9 bases. Germline lookup yields CDR1 SEHNR and CDR2 FQNEAQ (reference sequence). In nucleotides, the CDR3 is TGTGCCAGCAGCTTAGCGGGAGGGGGCAAAAACATTCAGTACTTC. Translated: CASSLAGGGKNIQYF.

About this clonotype: Possible read error: a much larger clone is one base away. The chain employs TRBV12-5 and TRBJ1-2, with D possibly matching TRBD1 (6 bases). The CDR3 totals 12 residues. Germline CDR1 LGHNT, CDR2 FRNRAP. Here the CDR3 reads CASGDSYYGYIF. The CDR3 DNA is TGTGCTAGTGGGGACAGCTACTATGGCTACATCTTC.

This clonotype was seen at least ten times. V and J are TRBV6-5 and TRBJ2-1; TRBD1 is a possible D gene (5 bases). CDR3 length equals 15 residues. V lost 0 bases and J 2 bases, leaving 8 bases between the germline ends. Germline lookup yields CDR1 MNHEY and CDR2 SVGAGI. The CDR3 region has the DNA TGTGCCAGCAGTTACTCCACAGGCCCCTACAATGAGCAGTTCTTC. Protein sequence: CASSYSTGPYNEQFF.

On this clonotype itself: A much bigger clone sits one base away, suggesting this may be a read error. CDR3 protein: CVSSRRQGAAETQYF. CDR3 coding DNA: TGTGTCAGCAGTCGGAGACAGGGGGCGGCGGAGACCCAGTACTTC. The chain carries TRBV25-1 and TRBJ2-5, with TRBD1 matching 10 bases. Germline values: CDR1 MGHDK, CDR2 SYGVNS. The CDR3 length is 15 residues.

This clonotype was counted many times. The rearrangement joins TRBV5-1 to TRBJ2-2; TRBD1 is a possible D gene (6 bases). CDR1 and CDR2 from the germline V gene are SGHRS and YFSETQ. The CDR3 runs 14 residues. The ends were cut back, 1 base at V and 6 bases at J, with 10 bases in the middle. CDR3 nucleotides: TGCGCCAGCAGCTTGCAGGGGCAGGCCGGGGAGCTGTTTTTT. Translation: CASSLQGQAGELFF.

The table lists this clonotype with many counts. The V and J genes are TRBV11-2 and TRBJ2-5; 9 bases map to TRBD2. In germline, CDR1 is SGHAT, CDR2 FQNNGV. The trim removed 4 bases at V and 4 bases at J, leaving 7 bases unmatched. This CDR3 region has 15 residues. The CDR3 nucleotides read TGTGCCAGCAGCTCGACTAGCGGCGCGGCAGAGACCCAGTACTTC. This gives the protein CASSSTSGAAETQYF.

This clonotype appeared many times. The rearrangement links TRBV28 to TRBJ2-7; D is perhaps TRBD1 (5 bases). CDR1 MDHEN and CDR2 SYDVKM come from the germline V gene. The CDR3 covers 12 residues. V gave up 9 bases and J gave up 6 bases, with 15 bases separating them. The CDR3 spells CASTGNSLEQYF. The CDR3 DNA reads TGTGCCAGTACAGGAAACTCTCTCGAGCAGTACTTC.

This clonotype has a count of ten or more. The rearrangement joins TRBV10-3 to TRBJ1-3, with unresolved D. This CDR3 region has 14 residues. Germline V gives CDR1 ENHRY, CDR2 SYGVKD. V gave up 7 bases and J gave up 3 bases, with 13 bases separating them. DNA of the CDR3: TGTGCCATCACCGGAACGGAGGTTGGAAACACCATATATTTT. Protein: CAITGTEVGNTIYF.

J is TRBJ1-5 and V is TRBV4-1, with D possibly TRBD1 on 6 matching bases. Trimming took 0 bases from V and 6 from J, leaving 12 bases between them. This CDR3 contains 15 residues. Per germline, CDR1 MGHRA and CDR2 YSYEKL. CDR3 nucleotides: TGCGCCAGCAGCCAAGACTACAGGGAAGGTCAGCCCCAGCATTTT. Translation gives CASSQDYREGQPQHF.

This clonotype has ten or more counts. The chain couples TRBV20-1 to TRBJ1-1; no reliable D call. Germline values: CDR1 DFQATT, CDR2 SNEGSKA (reference sequence). The CDR3 consists of 13 residues. V shed 4 bases and J shed 3 bases, with 12 bases lying between them. The CDR3 is CSATGPRHTEAFF. In DNA form, the CDR3 reads TGCAGTGCTACAGGACCTCGGCACACTGAAGCTTTCTTT.

At least ten counts were recorded for this clonotype. CDR3 sequence reads: CSARLTGELFF. CDR3 DNA sequence: TGCAGTGCTAGGCTCACCGGGGAGCTGTTTTTT. The gene calls are TRBV20-1 and TRBJ2-2; no clear D. V gave up 3 bases and J gave up 4 bases, with 3 bases separating them. In germline, CDR1 is DFQATT, CDR2 SNEGSKA (reference sequence). The CDR3 contains 11 residues.

A note on this clonotype: A junction end diverges from the germline sequence, so it may reflect a read error. The chain carries TRBV6-1 and TRBJ2-7, with a possible D match to TRBD1 (5 bases). Per germline, CDR1 MNHNS and CDR2 SASEGT. The CDR3 spans 13 residues. The CDR3 protein is CASSEARQGPQCF. CDR3 DNA sequence: TGTGCCAGCAGTGAGGCGCGGCAGGGCCCGCAGTGCTTC.

This clonotype has at least ten counts. The chain couples TRBV29-1 to TRBJ1-5, with 12 bases identical to TRBD1. The CDR3 has 17 residues. V lost 7 bases to trimming and J lost 1 base; unmatched junction nucleotides: 11. Germline assignment: CDR1 SQVTM and CDR2 ANQGSEA. CDR3 in DNA: TGCAGCGGGGTCCGGGACAGGGGGCTGAGGAGCAATCAGCCCCAGCATTTT. Encoded protein: CSGVRDRGLRSNQPQHF. Full variable domain (rest looked up from reference TRBV29-1 and TRBJ1-5): SAVISQKPSRDICQRGTSLTIQCQVDSQVTMMFWYRQQPGQSLTLIATANQGSEATYESGFVIDKFPISRPNLTFSTLTVSNMSPEDSSIYLCSGVRDRGLRSNQPQHFGDGTRLSIL.

This clonotype came up many times. The chain couples TRBV10-2 to TRBJ2-7, with D uncertain. Trimming took off 5 bases at V and 3 bases at J, with 14 bases between the two ends. The CDR3 covers 14 residues. Germline V gene data show CDR1 as WSHSY and CDR2 as SAAADI. The CDR3 bases are TGCGCCAGCAGTTCCCCCCGCGGTGGCTACGAGCAGTACTTC. It is translated as CASSSPRGGYEQYF.

This clonotype was observed at least ten times. The chain couples TRBV12-3 or TRBV12-4 to TRBJ2-7; unclear D gene. V shed 5 bases and J shed 0 bases, with 5 bases lying between them. The CDR3 totals 12 residues. The DNA for the CDR3 is TGTGCCAGCAGTACCGCCTCCTACGAGCAGTACTTC. Protein product: CASSTASYEQYF.

The chain couples TRBV28 to TRBJ2-2; perhaps D is TRBD1 or TRBD2 (5 bases each). Trimming removed 6 bases at V and 7 bases at J, with 18 bases between. The CDR3 runs to 15 residues. Germline lookup yields CDR1 MDHEN and CDR2 SYDVKM. CDR3 sequence: CASRMGDVVGGELFF. The CDR3 DNA follows: TGTGCCAGCAGAATGGGGGACGTCGTCGGCGGGGAGCTGTTTTTT.

This clonotype was found many times. The rearrangement joins TRBV6-1 to TRBJ2-6, with TRBD1 as a possible D gene (6 bases). This CDR3 has 15 amino acids. Trimming cost V 4 bases and J 2 bases, with 9 bases left between them. Germline V gene data show CDR1 as MNHNS and CDR2 as SASEGT. This CDR3 reads CASSGQAAGANVLTF. The CDR3 nucleotides read TGTGCCAGCAGTGGACAGGCGGCTGGGGCCAACGTCCTGACTTTC.

This clonotype occurred a few times. The rearrangement joins TRBV30 to TRBJ1-6, with TRBD1 matching over 7 bases. The V segment lost 7 bases and the J segment 7 bases; nucleotides outside the gene matches: 4. Germline V CDR1 and CDR2: GTSNPN, SVGIG (reference sequence). This CDR3 region has 12 residues. Written as DNA, the CDR3 is TGTGCCTTGGGACAGCAAAATTCACCCCTCCACTTT. Its translation is CALGQQNSPLHF.

The chain carries TRBV6-1 and TRBJ2-2; perhaps D is TRBD1 or TRBD2 (5 bases each). This CDR3 region has 14 residues. Germline CDR1 and CDR2: MNHNS and SASEGT. The V end was cut by 8 bases, the J end by 3 bases, with 13 bases between. This CDR3 is CASFRDGDTGELFF. CDR3 in DNA: TGTGCCAGCTTCCGGGACGGAGACACCGGGGAGCTGTTTTTT.

This clonotype was detected many times. This chain uses TRBV28 with TRBJ1-1, with a weak D call TRBD1 (6 bases). Germline loops: CDR1 MDHEN, CDR2 SYDVKM. V lost 7 bases to trimming and J lost 4 bases, with 16 bases between them. The CDR3 is 14 residues long. The CDR3 spells CASKVDRLGTEAFF. As DNA, the CDR3 is TGTGCCAGCAAAGTCGACAGGTTGGGCACTGAAGCTTTCTTT.

This clonotype was seen repeatedly, ten times or more. One end of the junction fails to match germline, which may point to a read error. The chain combines TRBV6-5 with TRBJ2-5; TRBD1 agrees at 9 bases. The CDR3 spans 12 residues. In germline, CDR1 is MNHEY, CDR2 SVGAGI. The CDR3 region has the DNA TGTGCCAGCAGTTACCAAGGACAGGGGAGGGACTTC. Encoded protein: CASSYQGQGRDF.